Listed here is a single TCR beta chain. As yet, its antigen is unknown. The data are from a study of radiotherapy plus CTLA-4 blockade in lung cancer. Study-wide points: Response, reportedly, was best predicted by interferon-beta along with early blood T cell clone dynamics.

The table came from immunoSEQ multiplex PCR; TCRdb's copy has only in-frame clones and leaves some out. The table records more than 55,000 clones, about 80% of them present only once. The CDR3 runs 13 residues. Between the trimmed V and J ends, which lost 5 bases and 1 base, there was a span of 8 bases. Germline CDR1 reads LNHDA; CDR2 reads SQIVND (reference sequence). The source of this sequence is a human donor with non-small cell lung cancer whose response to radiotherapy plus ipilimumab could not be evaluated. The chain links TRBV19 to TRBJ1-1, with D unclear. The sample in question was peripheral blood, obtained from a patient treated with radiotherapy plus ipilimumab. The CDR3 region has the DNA TGTGCCAGTAGTGAAACAGCGAACACTGAAGCTTTCTTT. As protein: CASSETANTEAFF.